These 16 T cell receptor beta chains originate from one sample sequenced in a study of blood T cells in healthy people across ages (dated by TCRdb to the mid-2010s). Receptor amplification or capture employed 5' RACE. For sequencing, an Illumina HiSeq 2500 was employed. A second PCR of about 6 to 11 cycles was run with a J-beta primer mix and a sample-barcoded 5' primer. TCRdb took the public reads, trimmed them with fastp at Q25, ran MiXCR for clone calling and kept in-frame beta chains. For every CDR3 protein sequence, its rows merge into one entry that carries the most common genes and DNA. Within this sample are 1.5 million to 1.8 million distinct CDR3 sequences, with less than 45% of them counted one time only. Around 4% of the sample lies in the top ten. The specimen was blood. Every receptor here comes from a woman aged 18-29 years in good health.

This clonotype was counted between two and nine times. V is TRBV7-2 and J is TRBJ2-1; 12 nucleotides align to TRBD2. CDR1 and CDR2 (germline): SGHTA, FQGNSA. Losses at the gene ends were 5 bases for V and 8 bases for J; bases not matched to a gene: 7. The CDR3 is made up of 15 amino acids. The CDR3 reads CASSLRTSGNHEQFF. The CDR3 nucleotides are TGTGCCAGCAGCCTGAGGACTAGCGGGAACCATGAGCAGTTCTTC.

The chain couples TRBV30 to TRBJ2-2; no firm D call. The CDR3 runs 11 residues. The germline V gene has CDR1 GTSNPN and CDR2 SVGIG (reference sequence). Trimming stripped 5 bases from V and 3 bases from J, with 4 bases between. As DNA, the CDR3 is TGTGCCTGGCGTTACACCGGGGAGCTGTTTTTT. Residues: CAWRYTGELFF.

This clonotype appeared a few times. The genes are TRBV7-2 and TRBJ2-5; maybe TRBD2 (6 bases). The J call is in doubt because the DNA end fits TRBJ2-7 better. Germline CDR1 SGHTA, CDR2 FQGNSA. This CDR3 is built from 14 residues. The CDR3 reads CASSFLPGDYEQYF. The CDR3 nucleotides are TGTGCCAGCAGCTTTCTACCGGGGGACTACGAGCAGTACTTC.

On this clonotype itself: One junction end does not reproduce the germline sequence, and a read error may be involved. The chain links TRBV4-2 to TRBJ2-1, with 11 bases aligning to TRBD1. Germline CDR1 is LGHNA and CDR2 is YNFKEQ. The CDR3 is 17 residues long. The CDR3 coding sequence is TGTGCCAGCGGCCAACCCCAGGGACAGGGGGGCTACAATGAGCAGTTCTTC. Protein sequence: CASGQPQGQGGYNEQFF.

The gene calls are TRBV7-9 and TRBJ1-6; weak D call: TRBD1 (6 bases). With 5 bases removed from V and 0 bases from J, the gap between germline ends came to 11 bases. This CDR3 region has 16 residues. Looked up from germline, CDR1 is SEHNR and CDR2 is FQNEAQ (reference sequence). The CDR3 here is CASSAGQSSYNSPLHF. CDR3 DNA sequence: TGTGCCAGCAGCGCCGGACAGAGCTCCTATAATTCACCCCTCCACTTT.

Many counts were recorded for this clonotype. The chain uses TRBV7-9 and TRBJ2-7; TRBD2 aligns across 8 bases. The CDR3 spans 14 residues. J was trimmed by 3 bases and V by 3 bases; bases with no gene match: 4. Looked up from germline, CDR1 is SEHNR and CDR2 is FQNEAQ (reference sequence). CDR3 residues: CASSFSTSGYEQYF. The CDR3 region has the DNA TGTGCCAGCAGCTTTAGCACTAGCGGCTACGAGCAGTACTTC.

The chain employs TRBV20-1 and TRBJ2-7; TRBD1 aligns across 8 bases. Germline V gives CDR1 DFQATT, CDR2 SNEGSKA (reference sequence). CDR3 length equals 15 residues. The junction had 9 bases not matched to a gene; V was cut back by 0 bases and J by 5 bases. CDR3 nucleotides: TGCAGTGCTAGAGATCGCAGGGGGCCCGCCGACGAGCAGTACTTC. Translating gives CSARDRRGPADEQYF.

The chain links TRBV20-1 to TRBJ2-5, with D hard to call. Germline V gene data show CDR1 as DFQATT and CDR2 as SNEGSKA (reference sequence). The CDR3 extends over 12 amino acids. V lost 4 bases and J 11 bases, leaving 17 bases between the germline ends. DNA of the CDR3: TGCAGTGCTACAGACCTCATGTTGGAGCAGTACTTC. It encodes CSATDLMLEQYF.

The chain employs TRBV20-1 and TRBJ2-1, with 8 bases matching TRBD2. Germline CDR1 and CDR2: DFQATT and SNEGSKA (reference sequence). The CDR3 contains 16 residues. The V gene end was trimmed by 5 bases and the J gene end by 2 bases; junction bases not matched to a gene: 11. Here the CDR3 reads CSAQALLADAYNEQFF. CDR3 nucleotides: TGCAGTGCTCAGGCTCTACTAGCGGACGCCTACAATGAGCAGTTCTTC.

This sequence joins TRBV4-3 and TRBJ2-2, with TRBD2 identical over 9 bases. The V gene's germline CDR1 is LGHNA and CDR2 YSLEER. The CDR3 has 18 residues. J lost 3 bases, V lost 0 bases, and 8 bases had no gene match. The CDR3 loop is CASSQELGAGGYTGELFF. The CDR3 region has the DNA TGCGCCAGCAGCCAAGAATTAGGAGCGGGAGGTTACACCGGGGAGCTGTTTTTT.

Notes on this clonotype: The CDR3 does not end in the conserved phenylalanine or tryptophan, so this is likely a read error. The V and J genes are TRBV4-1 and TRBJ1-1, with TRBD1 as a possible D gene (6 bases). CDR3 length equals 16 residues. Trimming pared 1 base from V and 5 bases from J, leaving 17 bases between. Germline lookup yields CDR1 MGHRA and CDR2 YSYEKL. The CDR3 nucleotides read TGCGCCAGCAGCCAAGTATACGGGGGCAGGGAGACTGAAGCTTTCTCT. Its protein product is CASSQVYGGRETEAFS.

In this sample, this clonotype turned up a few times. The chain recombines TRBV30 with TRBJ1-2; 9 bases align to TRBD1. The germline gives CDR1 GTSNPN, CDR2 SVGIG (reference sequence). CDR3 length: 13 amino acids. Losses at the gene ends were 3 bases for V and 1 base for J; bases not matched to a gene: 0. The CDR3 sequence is CAWRGQGNYGYTF. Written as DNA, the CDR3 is TGTGCCTGGAGGGGACAGGGTAACTATGGCTACACCTTC.

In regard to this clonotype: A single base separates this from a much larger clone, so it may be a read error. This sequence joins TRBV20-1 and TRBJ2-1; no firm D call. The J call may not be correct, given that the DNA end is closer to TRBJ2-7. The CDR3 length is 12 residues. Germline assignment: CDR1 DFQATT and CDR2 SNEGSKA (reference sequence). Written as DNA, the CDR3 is TGCAGTGCTAGGCTGGCCTACAATGAGCAGTACTTC. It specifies CSARLAYNEQYF.

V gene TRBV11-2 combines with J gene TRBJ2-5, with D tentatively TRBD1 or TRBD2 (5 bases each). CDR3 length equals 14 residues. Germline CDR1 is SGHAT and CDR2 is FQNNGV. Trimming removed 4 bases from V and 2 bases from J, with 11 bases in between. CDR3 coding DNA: TGTGCCAGCAGCTCATGGGGGAGACAAGAGACCCAGTACTTC. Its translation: CASSSWGRQETQYF.

The CDR3: CSAAGGWNEQFF. CDR3 DNA sequence: TGCAGTGCAGCGGGAGGTTGGAATGAGCAGTTCTTC. The chain uses TRBV20-1 and TRBJ2-1; 9 bases align to TRBD2. There are 12 residues in the CDR3. Germline loops: CDR1 DFQATT, CDR2 SNEGSKA (reference sequence). V was clipped by 6 bases and J by 7 bases; unmatched bases: 4.

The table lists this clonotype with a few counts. The CDR3, as DNA: TGTGCCAGCAGTGTCCATTCCGGGACAGGGCCTGGCTACACCTTC. Amino acids: CASSVHSGTGPGYTF. J is TRBJ1-2 and V is TRBV28; 9 bases line up with TRBD1. Germline values: CDR1 MDHEN, CDR2 SYDVKM. This CDR3 region has 15 residues. After removal of 5 bases from V and 7 bases from J, the junction contained 11 bases not matched to a gene.